The 31 T cell receptor beta chains listed next were all sequenced from one sample in a study of Tregs in tolerant kidney transplant recipients. Sequencing used immunoSEQ multiplex PCR; TCRdb keeps in-frame clones, though not all of them. The specimen's table records roughly 50,000 clones. Sequencing used CD4+ T cells from blood, obtained before the transplant. The receptor set was obtained from a human donor who received a combined kidney and bone marrow transplant.

Details on this clone: The CDR3 end lies 3 residues beyond the end of the read and is filled in from the germline J gene. The V call is TRBV7-6, the J call TRBJ2-3; TRBD2 might be the D (6 bases). The germline V gene has CDR1 SGHVS and CDR2 FNYEAQ. The CDR3 totals 15 residues. Trimming cost V 3 bases and J 0 bases, with 10 bases left between them. CDR3 sequence: CASSLFGTSTDTQYF. The covered CDR3 bases are TGTGCCAGCAGCTTGTTCGGGACTAGCACAGATACG.

Concerning this clone itself: With the read ending 3 residues before the CDR3 end, the germline J gene is used to fill in that end. The chain couples TRBV19 to TRBJ2-2, with 7 positions matching TRBD1. CDR3 length: 14 residues. Germline V CDR1 and CDR2: LNHDA, SQIVND (reference sequence). Germline trimming cut 6 bases from V and 1 base from J; bases unmatched to any gene: 2. The CDR3 region is CASRTGMNTGELFF. CDR3 DNA (partial): TGTGCCAGTAGGACAGGGATGAACACCGGGGAG. Looking up the rest from reference TRBV19 and TRBJ2-2 gives the full variable domain: DGGITQSPKYLFRKEGQNVTLSCEQNLNHDAMYWYRQDPGQGLRLIYYSQIVNDFQKGDIAEGYSVSREKKESFPLTVTSAQKNPTAFYLCASRTGMNTGELFFGEGSRLTVL.

Turning to this clone: The read ends 3 residues early relative to the CDR3; the germline J gene fills the gap. The chain links TRBV18 to TRBJ1-2, with 9 bases that match TRBD1. CDR3 length equals 14 residues. Germline CDR1 and CDR2: KGHSH and LQKENI. CDR3 amino acids: CASSPLRDRASYTF. The part of the CDR3 DNA that was read is TGTGCCAGCTCACCACTCCGGGACAGGGCCAGC.

Turning to this clone: The read finishes 3 residues shy of the CDR3 end, and the germline J gene is used to complete it. V usage is TRBV18 and J usage is TRBJ2-7, with TRBD1 matching 11 bases. The CDR3 loop spans 16 amino acids. The ends lost 2 bases at V and 3 bases at J; junction bases unmatched: 6. Germline V lookup: CDR1 KGHSH, CDR2 LQKENI. CDR3 amino acids: CASSPRGTGGLYEQYF. CDR3 bases read: TGTGCCAGCTCACCAAGGGGGACAGGGGGTCTCTACGAG.

Regarding this clone: The read halts 3 residues ahead of the CDR3 end, with the missing end drawn from the germline J gene. The V and J genes are TRBV19 and TRBJ2-7, with 7 bases aligning to TRBD1. The germline CDR1 and CDR2 sequences are LNHDA and SQIVND (reference sequence). V gave up 5 bases and J gave up 2 bases; unmatched junction bases: 6. The CDR3 contains 14 residues. CDR3 bases read: TGTGCCAGTAGTCAGGGGGACACTCCCTACGAG. Its protein product is CASSQGDTPYE. The CDR3 in full is CASSQGDTPYEQYF.

Notes on this clone: The sequence runs out 3 residues before the end of the CDR3; the remainder is reconstructed from the germline J gene. This rearrangement joins TRBV19 to TRBJ1-6, with D possibly matching TRBD1 (6 bases). The CDR3 has 17 residues. Per germline, CDR1 LNHDA and CDR2 SQIVND (reference sequence). V dropped 4 bases and J dropped 2 bases, with 15 bases sitting between them. The sequenced CDR3 bases are TGTGCCAGTAGTACCCGGGACAATTCTCCCTATAATTCACCC. It specifies CASSTRDNSPYNSP. The complete CDR3 reads CASSTRDNSPYNSPLHF.

Worth noting for this clone: The read ends 3 residues shy of where the CDR3 ends; the end is completed using the germline J gene. The rearrangement links TRBV5-1 to TRBJ1-1, with D uncertain. The germline CDR1 and CDR2 sequences are SGHRS and YFSETQ. This CDR3 comprises 13 residues. V was pared by 0 bases and J by 6 bases, with 9 bases between. The covered CDR3 bases are TGCGCCAGCAGCTTGGCGAGCTCCCCTGAA. It translates to CASSLASSPE. The CDR3 in full is CASSLASSPEAFF.

With respect to this clone: The CDR3 end lies 3 residues beyond the end of the read and is filled in from the germline J gene. The chain carries TRBV19 and TRBJ1-5, with D maybe TRBD1 (5 bases). Trimming removed 3 bases at V and 6 bases at J, with 15 bases between. Germline V gene lookup returns CDR1 LNHDA and CDR2 SQIVND (reference sequence). The CDR3 covers 15 residues. The sequenced CDR3 bases are TGTGCCAGTAGTATCCAGGGAGGGGCGGCTCAGCCC. Translation gives CASSIQGGAAQP. The entire CDR3 is CASSIQGGAAQPQHF.

A note on this clone: The read ends 3 residues shy of where the CDR3 ends; the end is completed using the germline J gene. This rearrangement joins TRBV16 to TRBJ2-1, with D maybe TRBD2 (5 bases). V dropped 0 bases and J dropped 7 bases, with 10 bases sitting between them. The germline V gene has CDR1 KGHSY and CDR2 FQNENV. The CDR3 is 14 amino acids. CDR3 bases read: TGTGCCAGCAGCCAATCTCGCGGGCATAATGAG. Translated: CASSQSRGHNE. The complete CDR3 protein is CASSQSRGHNEQFF.

Worth noting for this clone: Read sequence stops 3 residues before the CDR3 end, and the germline J gene provides the missing end. J is TRBJ2-2 and V is TRBV7-9; maybe TRBD1 (6 bases). Germline V gives CDR1 SEHNR, CDR2 FQNEAQ (reference sequence). Trimming cost V 1 base and J 4 bases, with 7 bases left between them. This CDR3 spans 14 amino acids. The CDR3 loop reads CASSLEGVTGELFF. Partial CDR3 DNA: TGTGCCAGCAGCTTAGAGGGGGTCACCGGGGAG.

Remarks on this clone: From the germline J gene comes the end of the CDR3, since the read stops 3 residues before it. The chain carries TRBV7-8 and TRBJ2-4; 12 positions agree with TRBD1. CDR1 is SGHVS, CDR2 FQNEAQ, per germline. J was trimmed by 1 base and V by 3 bases; bases with no gene match: 7. The CDR3 runs to 18 residues. The CDR3 spells CASSLGQGASIAKNIQYF. CDR3 bases read: TGTGCCAGCAGCTTGGGACAGGGGGCGTCAATTGCCAAAAACATT.

Of note for this clone: From the germline J gene comes the end of the CDR3, since the read stops 3 residues before it. V and J are TRBV6-2 or TRBV6-3 and TRBJ1-2, with TRBD1 matching 8 bases. CDR3 size: 13 residues. Germline assignment: CDR1 MNHEY and CDR2 SVGEGT. The CDR3 spells CASRSGQGGGYTF. CDR3 DNA (partial): TGTGCCAGCAGATCCGGACAGGGCGGCGGC.

A remark on this clone: The CDR3 extends 3 residues past the end of the read, so its final part is completed from the germline J gene. V is TRBV7-2 and J is TRBJ2-4, with D perhaps matching TRBD2 (6 bases). This CDR3 region has 17 residues. Trimming left V 0 bases short and J 3 bases short, with 15 bases between. Germline lookup yields CDR1 SGHTA and CDR2 FQGNSA. The CDR3 region is CASSLANRGEDKNIQYF. Incomplete CDR3 DNA: TGTGCCAGCAGCTTAGCGAATCGCGGGGAGGACAAAAACATT. Full variable domain (remainder filled in from reference TRBV7-2 and TRBJ2-4): GAGVSQSPSNKVTEKGKDVELRCDPISGHTALYWYRQSLGQGLEFLIYFQGNSAPDKSGLPSDRFSAERTGGSVSTLTIQRTQQEDSAVYLCASSLANRGEDKNIQYFGAGTRLSVL.

Comments on this clone: The read ends 3 residues early relative to the CDR3; the germline J gene fills the gap. V is TRBV5-1 and J is TRBJ1-2; D is perhaps TRBD1 (5 bases). Trimming stripped 0 bases from V and 4 bases from J, with 13 bases between. The CDR3 runs 15 residues. Germline V gene lookup returns CDR1 SGHRS and CDR2 YFSETQ. CDR3 DNA, as far as it was read: TGCGCCAGCAGCTTGGAATGGGGCGGTGGCTATGGC. Amino acids: CASSLEWGGGYG. The whole CDR3 protein reads CASSLEWGGGYGYTF.

As for this clone: The read falls 3 residues short of the CDR3 end, and the missing part is taken from the germline J gene. The rearrangement joins TRBV2 to TRBJ2-1, with 14 bases lining up with TRBD2. CDR3 length: 16 amino acids. Germline CDR1 reads SNHLY; CDR2 reads FYNNEI. Trimming at V came to 6 bases and at J to 4 bases, leaving 5 bases not matched to a gene. This chain's CDR3 is CASRTGTSGGYNEQFF. CDR3 DNA, as far as it was read: TGTGCCAGCAGGACCGGGACTAGCGGGGGTTACAATGAG.

Of note for this clone: The sequence runs out 3 residues before the end of the CDR3; the remainder is reconstructed from the germline J gene. The chain carries TRBV2 and TRBJ1-4; 7 positions agree with TRBD1. This CDR3 is built from 14 residues. Germline-derived CDR1 and CDR2 are SNHLY and FYNNEI. The ends lost 4 bases at V and 7 bases at J; junction bases unmatched: 6. The sequenced CDR3 bases are TGTGCCAGCAGTGTGACAGGGCATGGTGAAAAA. Translated, it gives CASSVTGHGEK. The full CDR3 protein reads CASSVTGHGEKLFF.

As for this clone: The CDR3 end is not reached by the read, which stops 3 residues before it; the germline J gene fills it in. This sequence joins TRBV6-1 and TRBJ1-5; TRBD1 is a possible D gene (6 bases). V was cut by 1 base and J by 2 bases, with 12 bases left in between. The germline CDR1 and CDR2 sequences are MNHNS and SASEGT. CDR3 length: 16 residues. CDR3 residues: CASSEEAGAGNQPQHF. The part of the CDR3 DNA that was read is TGTGCCAGCAGTGAAGAGGCGGGGGCTGGCAATCAGCCC.

Remarks on this clone: The read ends 3 residues early relative to the CDR3; the germline J gene fills the gap. The chain joins TRBV5-4 to TRBJ2-3, with TRBD1 matching 10 bases. Germline values: CDR1 SGHNT, CDR2 YYREEE (reference sequence). J gave up 6 bases and V 2 bases, and 9 bases lay outside the gene matches. This CDR3 is built from 16 residues. Incomplete CDR3 DNA: TGTGCCAGCAGCTTACCGGGACAGGGGATTTTGGATACG. Protein sequence: CASSLPGQGILDT. The entire CDR3 reads CASSLPGQGILDTQYF.

For this clone: The read gets to within 3 residues of the CDR3 end, and the germline J gene fills in the rest. The rearrangement uses TRBV29-1 and TRBJ2-7; D gene ambiguous. This CDR3 region has 11 residues. Germline CDR1 reads SQVTM; CDR2 reads ANQGSEA. Trimming took 6 bases from V and 3 from J, leaving 9 bases between them. The CDR3 here is CSVRHSYEQYF. CDR3 bases read: TGCAGCGTACGACACAGCTACGAG.

Worth noting for this clone: Read sequence stops 3 residues before the CDR3 end, and the germline J gene provides the missing end. The chain carries TRBV5-1 and TRBJ2-6; no firm D call. CDR1 SGHRS and CDR2 YFSETQ come from the germline V gene. The germline V and J ends were trimmed by 2 bases and 0 bases, with 6 bases remaining between them. This CDR3 spans 15 amino acids. The chain's CDR3 is CASSLLNSGANVLTF. The CDR3 DNA, read in part, is TGCGCCAGCAGCTTACTGAACTCTGGGGCCAACGTC.

On this clone: The CDR3 goes on 3 residues after the read ends, and that part is filled in from the germline J gene. V is TRBV7-9 and J is TRBJ1-5; weak D call: TRBD1 (6 bases). The V end lost 3 bases, the J end lost 1 base, and 10 bases lay between the germline ends. Germline CDR1 and CDR2: SEHNR and FQNEAQ (reference sequence). This CDR3 contains 15 residues. Partial CDR3 DNA: TGTGCCAGCAGCTTCGGGGGGCGCAGCAATCAGCCC. Protein: CASSFGGRSNQP. The full CDR3 protein reads CASSFGGRSNQPQHF.

As for this clone: Relative to the germline gene, one junction end is altered; a read error may explain this. CDR3 amino acids: CASSPFQENEQFF. The part of the CDR3 DNA that was read is TGTGCTAGCTCACCATTTCAGGAAAATGAG. The chain combines TRBV18 with TRBJ2-1; D is ambiguous. The read ends 3 residues shy of where the CDR3 ends; the end is completed using the germline J gene. The CDR3 contains 13 residues. Germline-derived CDR1 and CDR2 are KGHSH and LQKENI.

Regarding this clone: The read ends 3 residues shy of where the CDR3 ends; the end is completed using the germline J gene. This rearrangement joins TRBV19 to TRBJ1-2; TRBD1 matches 10 bases. Trimming took 5 bases from V and 4 from J; bases not matched to a gene: 10. The CDR3 length is 16 residues. Germline CDR1 LNHDA, CDR2 SQIVND (reference sequence). The part of the CDR3 DNA that was read is TGTGCCAGTAGTCCTCTTTCGGGACAGGGGTTCTATGGC. Its protein is CASSPLSGQGFYG. The whole CDR3 reads CASSPLSGQGFYGYTF.

CDR3 DNA (partial): TGCGCCAGCACCAGACAAGCCAGCACCGGGGAG. Translated, it gives CASTRQASTGE. The full CDR3 is CASTRQASTGELFF. V gene TRBV5-1 combines with J gene TRBJ2-2; D uncertain. The CDR3 end is not reached by the read, which stops 3 residues before it; the germline J gene fills it in. Trimming left V 6 bases short and J 4 bases short, with 13 bases between. CDR3 size: 14 residues. Germline V gene data show CDR1 as SGHRS and CDR2 as YFSETQ.

About this clone itself: Coverage ceases 3 residues before the CDR3 finishes, and the germline J gene fills in the end. The chain links TRBV18 to TRBJ1-2; D uncertain. This CDR3 has 14 amino acids. The V and J ends lost 4 bases and 4 bases respectively, with 13 bases between them. CDR1 is KGHSH, CDR2 LQKENI, per germline. The CDR3 protein is CASSLTLDIYGYTF. The part of the CDR3 DNA that was read is TGTGCCAGCTCACTAACGCTCGACATCTATGGC.

The CDR3 protein is CASSLAGTGGEQYF. CDR3 bases read: TGTGCCAGCAGCTTAGCTGGGACAGGGGGCGAG. The chain links TRBV7-9 to TRBJ2-7; 11 positions match TRBD1. The read is 3 residues too short to cover the CDR3 end, so that end is filled in from the germline J gene. Germline values: CDR1 SEHNR, CDR2 FQNEAQ (reference sequence). The CDR3 totals 14 residues. The J segment lost 6 bases and the V segment lost 0 bases, leaving 1 base of the junction unmatched.

Comment on this clone: The read gets to within 3 residues of the CDR3 end, and the germline J gene fills in the rest. The rearrangement links TRBV7-9 to TRBJ2-5; 9 bases are shared with TRBD1. This CDR3 contains 15 residues. With 5 bases clipped from V and 5 bases from J, the junction kept 9 bases outside the gene matches. Germline V gives CDR1 SEHNR, CDR2 FQNEAQ (reference sequence). The CDR3 bases that were read are TGTGCCAGCAGCCAGGGGACAGGGTCGGTGGAGACC. Its protein is CASSQGTGSVET. The entire CDR3 protein reads CASSQGTGSVETQYF.

As to this clone: With the read ending 3 residues before the CDR3 end, the germline J gene is used to fill in that end. The genes are TRBV2 and TRBJ1-2; D is unresolved. V lost 7 bases and J lost 7, with 19 bases in between. This CDR3 region has 14 residues. Germline values: CDR1 SNHLY, CDR2 FYNNEI. CDR3 bases read: TGTGCCAGCACCTTGGCGAGACTGCCCCCTGGC. Its protein product is CASTLARLPPG. The entire CDR3 sequence reads CASTLARLPPGYTF.

On this clone: The read gets to within 3 residues of the CDR3 end, and the germline J gene fills in the rest. The chain recombines TRBV5-6 with TRBJ1-2, with D possibly matching TRBD1 (6 bases). V dropped 5 bases and J dropped 2 bases, with 13 bases sitting between them. The CDR3 has 14 amino acids. CDR1 is SGHDT, CDR2 YYEEEE, per germline. CDR3 DNA (partial): TGTGCCAGCAGAGGGGCAGGGGAGAACTATGGC. Amino acid sequence: CASRGAGENYG. The full CDR3 reads CASRGAGENYGYTF.

As for this clone: From the germline J gene comes the end of the CDR3, since the read stops 3 residues before it. The chain couples TRBV11-2 to TRBJ2-5; D remains unclear. CDR1 is SGHAT, CDR2 FQNNGV, per germline. The CDR3 totals 13 residues. The germline V and J ends were trimmed by 5 bases and 5 bases, with 12 bases remaining between them. CDR3 DNA, as far as it was read: TGTGCCAGCAGCCTGGCGTTCAGGGAGACC. Its translation is CASSLAFRET. The CDR3 reads in full as CASSLAFRETQYF.

About this clone itself: The sequenced fragment ends 3 residues before the CDR3 boundary, so the rest is inferred from the germline J gene. The chain employs TRBV29-1 and TRBJ1-2; no clear D gene. CDR1 is SQVTM and CDR2 is ANQGSEA in the germline V gene. Trimming removed 3 bases from V and 4 bases from J, with 12 bases in between. The CDR3 runs to 13 residues. CDR3 bases read: TGCAGCGTTGACCCCCCTTCCGGCTATGGC. It yields the protein CSVDPPSGYG. The full CDR3 is CSVDPPSGYGYTF.